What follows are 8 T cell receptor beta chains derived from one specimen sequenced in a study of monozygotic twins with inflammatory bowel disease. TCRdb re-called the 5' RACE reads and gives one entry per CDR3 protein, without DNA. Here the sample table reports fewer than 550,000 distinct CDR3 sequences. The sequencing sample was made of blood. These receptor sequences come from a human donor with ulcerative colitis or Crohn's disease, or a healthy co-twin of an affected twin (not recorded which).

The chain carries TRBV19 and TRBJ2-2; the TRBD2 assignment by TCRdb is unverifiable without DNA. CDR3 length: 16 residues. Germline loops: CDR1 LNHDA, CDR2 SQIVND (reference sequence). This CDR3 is CASKTSGAANTGELFF.

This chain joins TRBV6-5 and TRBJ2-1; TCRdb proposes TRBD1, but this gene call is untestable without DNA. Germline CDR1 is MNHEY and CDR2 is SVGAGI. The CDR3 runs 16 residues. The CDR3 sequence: CASTSYAGASYNEQFF.

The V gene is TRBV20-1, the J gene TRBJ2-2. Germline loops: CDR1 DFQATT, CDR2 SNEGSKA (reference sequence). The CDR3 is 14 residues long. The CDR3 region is CSARDQEYTGELFF.

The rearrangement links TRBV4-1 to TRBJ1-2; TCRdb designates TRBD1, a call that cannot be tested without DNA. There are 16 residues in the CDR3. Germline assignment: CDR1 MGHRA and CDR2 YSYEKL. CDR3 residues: CASSQEDRLSYYGYTF.

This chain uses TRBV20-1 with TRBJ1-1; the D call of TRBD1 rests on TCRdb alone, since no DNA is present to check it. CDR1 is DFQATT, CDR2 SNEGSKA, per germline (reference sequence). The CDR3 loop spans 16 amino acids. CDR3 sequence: CSARDRGRRLNTEAFF.

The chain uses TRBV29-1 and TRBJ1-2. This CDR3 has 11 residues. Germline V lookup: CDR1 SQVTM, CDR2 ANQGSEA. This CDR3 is CSVEAREGYTF. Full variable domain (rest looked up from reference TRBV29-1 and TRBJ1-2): SAVISQKPSRDICQRGTSLTIQCQVDSQVTMMFWYRQQPGQSLTLIATANQGSEATYESGFVIDKFPISRPNLTFSTLTVSNMSPEDSSIYLCSVEAREGYTFGSGTRLTVV.

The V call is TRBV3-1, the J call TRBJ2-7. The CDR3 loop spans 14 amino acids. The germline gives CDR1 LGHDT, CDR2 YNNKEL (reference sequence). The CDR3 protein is CASSPGLDLYEQYF.

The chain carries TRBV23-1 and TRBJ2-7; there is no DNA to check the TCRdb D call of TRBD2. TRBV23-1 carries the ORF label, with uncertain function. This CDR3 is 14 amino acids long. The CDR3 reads CASSQRQDLYEQYF.